This T cell receptor (beta chain) stems from a study of shared clonotypes between healthy human individuals. Some clones are missing from TCRdb's copy, which holds only in-frame ones; the method was immunoSEQ multiplex PCR. The table lists millions of clones, roughly 95% of them singletons. With respect to this clone: Other DNA sequences in this specimen translate into the identical CDR3.

V was cut by 3 bases and J by 5 bases, with 6 bases left in between. The length of the CDR3 is 12 residues. The germline V gene has CDR1 SEHNR and CDR2 FQNEAQ (reference sequence). The TCR sequence derives from a young man in good health. Sequenced sample: naive CD4+ T cells sorted from blood. Indicated subset: CD45RA+ positively selected. This sequence joins TRBV7-9 and TRBJ2-3; a possible D gene is TRBD2 (6 bases). The CDR3 DNA reads as TGTGCCAGCAGCTTCGGGGGAGATACGCAGTATTTT. Translation gives CASSFGGDTQYF. Filled out from reference TRBV7-9 and TRBJ2-3, the complete variable domain reads DTGVSQNPRHKITKRGQNVTFRCDPISEHNRLYWYRQTLGQGPEFLTYFQNEAQLEKSRLLSDRFSAERPKGSFSTLEIQRTEQGDSAMYLCASSFGGDTQYFGPGTRLTVL.